These T cell receptor beta chains were read from a single sample in a study of T cell repertoires in cytomegalovirus infection. Their specific antigens are unknown. MiXCR, run by TCRdb on the reads, gives a single entry per CDR3 protein. The repertoire holds about 220,000 distinct CDR3 sequences, with around 40% as singletons. Sample: CD8+ T cells from cultured PBMCs, taken from culture after CMV antigen stimulation. These receptors all stem from a human donor in good health (CMV status not recorded). Some clones in this sample may be carry-over from other donors' samples. CDR3s include the opening cysteine and the closing phenylalanine or tryptophan. D genes are given only for firm matches. Only part of the rows carry a size: once, few, many, or a class if the clone is expanded.

d_call j_call clone_size cdr3_length v_call cdr3_nt cdr3_aa
TRBD2 TRBJ2-1 few 14 TRBV5-1 TGCGCCAGCAGCTCCACTAGCGTTCTAAATGAGCAGTTCTTC CASSSTSVLNEQFF
. TRBJ2-1 many 16 TRBV12-5 TGTGCTAGTGGCTCCCGGGACAAATCCTTTTACAATGAGCAGTTCTTC CASGSRDKSFYNEQFF
. TRBJ1-1 few 13 TRBV4-1 TGCGCCAGCAGCCAAGACAGGACCGTTGAAGCTTTCTTT CASSQDRTVEAFF
TRBD2 TRBJ2-2 few 14 TRBV2 TGTGCCAGCCTAGCGGGAGGAAGCACCGGGGAGCTGTTTTTT CASLAGGSTGELFF
TRBD2 TRBJ2-5 few 17 TRBV7-3 TGTGCCAGCAGCTTAAGAGCTAGCGGGGGACTACAAGAGACCCAGTACTTC CASSLRASGGLQETQYF
. TRBJ1-1 few 17 TRBV19 TGTGCCAGTAGTATTAAGGGGGGAACCGGGCCCAGGCCTGAAGCTTTCTTT CASSIKGGTGPRPEAFF
. TRBJ2-7 few 13 TRBV12-3/TRBV12-4 TGTGCCAGCAGTTTTGGTCAGATCTACGAGCAGTACTTC CASSFGQIYEQYF
. TRBJ2-6 . 16 TRBV7-9 TGTGCCAGCATCCTCCACGTCGGCTCTGGGGCCAACGTCCTGACTTTC CASILHVGSGANVLTF
. TRBJ2-3 . 16 TRBV7-3 TGTGCCAGCAGCCATTCCTCCAGTGCTAGCACAGATACGCAGTATTTT CASSHSSSASTDTQYF
TRBD1 TRBJ2-1 . 15 TRBV7-6 TGTGCCAGCAGCCCCGGACAGGGAGAAGACAATGAGCAGTTCTTC CASSPGQGEDNEQFF
TRBD2 TRBJ2-5 few 17 TRBV12-3/TRBV12-4 TGTGCCAGCAGTTACCTTTCTAGCGGGAACGGCAGGGAGACCCAGTACTTC CASSYLSSGNGRETQYF
. TRBJ1-5 few 16 TRBV2 TGTGCCAGCAGTGGGGGGGCAGGAGGTGGCAATCAGCCCCAGCATTTT CASSGGAGGGNQPQHF
. TRBJ2-1 few 13 TRBV7-2 TGTGCCAGCAGGACAGAGGGCTTCAATGAGCAGTTCTTC CASRTEGFNEQFF
TRBD2 TRBJ2-2 few 18 TRBV7-6 TGTGCCAGCAGCTCATACGCCGGGACTAGACGAAACACCGGGGAGCTGTTTTTT CASSSYAGTRRNTGELFF
TRBD1 TRBJ2-5 once 15 TRBV28 TGTGCCAGCAGACCAGACAGGGCTCTACAAGAGACCCAGTACTTC CASRPDRALQETQYF
TRBD2 TRBJ2-1 . 16 TRBV28 TGTGCCAGCAGTCCCTCGGACGGCGGGGGGTACAATGAGCAGTTCTTC CASSPSDGGGYNEQFF
. TRBJ1-2 . 14 TRBV11-2 TGTGCCAGCAGCCCTGAGGCGGGGCCCTATGGCTACACCTTC CASSPEAGPYGYTF
. TRBJ2-1 few 15 TRBV7-2 TGTGCCAGCAGCTTCCCTGACACAGCGACCAATGAGCAGTTCTTC CASSFPDTATNEQFF
TRBD2 TRBJ2-7 . 15 TRBV9 TGTGCCAGCAGCGTAAATAGCGGGAGTTCTTACGAGCAGTACTTC CASSVNSGSSYEQYF
TRBD1 TRBJ2-2 many 14 TRBV15 TGTGCCACCAGCCCAGGGGGCTCAGCCGGGGAGCTGTTTTTT CATSPGGSAGELFF
TRBD2 TRBJ2-1 . 13 TRBV7-3 TGTGCCAGCAGTCAAATTACTAGCGGCGGGCAGTTCTTC CASSQITSGGQFF
. TRBJ1-1 few 13 TRBV7-8 TGTGCCAGCAGCTTTCAGACTTACACTGAAGCTTTCTTT CASSFQTYTEAFF
TRBD2 TRBJ2-1 . 17 TRBV11-2 TGTGCCAGCAGCTTAGATCTCGCGGGAGGAGTACAAAATGAGCAGTTCTTC CASSLDLAGGVQNEQFF
. TRBJ1-4 . 17 TRBV7-8 TGTGCCAGCAGCTTGGGGGAAGGTGATTCAACTAATGAAAAACTGTTTTTT CASSLGEGDSTNEKLFF
TRBD2 TRBJ2-7 . 15 TRBV20-1 TGCAGTGCTTATAGGGGGGGACTAGGTCGTGGCGAGCAGTACTTC CSAYRGGLGRGEQYF
. TRBJ2-1 . 16 TRBV9 TGTGCCAGCAGCCCAGGGGTGGGAGAGGGTATCAATGAGCAGTTCTTC CASSPGVGEGINEQFF
TRBD2 TRBJ2-3 . 16 TRBV11-2 TGTGCCAGCAGCTTCTGGGCTAGCGGGGGAGCAGATACGCAGTATTTT CASSFWASGGADTQYF
. TRBJ2-5 . 12 TRBV6-2/TRBV6-3 TGTGCCAGCAGTTATGACACTGAGACCCAGTACTTC CASSYDTETQYF
. TRBJ2-1 . 15 TRBV7-6 TGTGCCAGCAGACCCGGGAGCGGGGACATCAAAACGCAGTTCTTC CASRPGSGDIKTQFF
TRBD2 TRBJ2-1 . 17 TRBV7-6 TGTGCCAGCAGCTCGGCCCCACTAGCGGGAGGATCGGATGAGCAGTTCTTC CASSSAPLAGGSDEQFF
TRBD1 TRBJ2-6 . 14 TRBV7-6 TGTGCCAGTCTAGGGGGCTCCGGGGCCAACGTCCTGACTTTC CASLGGSGANVLTF
. TRBJ2-1 many 16 TRBV7-6 TGTGCCAGCAGCGACGCCCGGCACAGCTCCTACAATGAGCAGTTCTTC CASSDARHSSYNEQFF
. TRBJ1-1 few 13 TRBV12-3/TRBV12-4 TGTGCCAGCAGTGACGGGTTGACGACTGAAGCTTTCTTT CASSDGLTTEAFF
. TRBJ1-5 many 14 TRBV4-1 TGCGCCAGCAGCCAGGGTAACGTCAATCAGCCCCAGCATTTT CASSQGNVNQPQHF
TRBD2 TRBJ2-7 . 16 TRBV4-2 TGTGCAAGCAGCCAAGATCGGGGGGGGGGCTCCTACGAGAAGTACTTC CASSQDRGGGSYEKYF